The 25 T cell receptor beta chains listed next were all sequenced from one sample in a study of cytomegalovirus exposure and HLA in healthy donors. The PCR was carried out with 60 Vbeta primers and 13 Jbeta primers. Libraries were prepared by immunoSEQ multiplex PCR; TCRdb keeps only in-frame clonotypes and omits some of them. The sample holds 140,000 to 150,000 clones, over 65% seen once. The sample was PBMCs. The receptors derive from a middle-aged man in good health and CMV-seropositive.

The chain uses TRBV11-3 and TRBJ2-2; a weak D match, TRBD1 (6 bases). Trimming shortened V by 4 bases and J by 3 bases, and 6 bases separated the two germline ends. CDR1 and CDR2 (germline): SGHNT, YENEEA. CDR3 length equals 13 residues. As DNA, the CDR3 is TGTGCCAGCAGCTCAGGGGACACCGGGGAGCTGTTTTTT. As protein: CASSSGDTGELFF. Full variable domain (remainder filled in from reference TRBV11-3 and TRBJ2-2): EAGVVQSPRYKIIEKKQPVAFWCNPISGHNTLYWYLQNLGQGPELLIRYENEEAVDDSQLPKDRFSAERLKGVDSTLKIQPAELGDSAVYLCASSSGDTGELFFGEGSRLTVL.

V and J are TRBV4-3 and TRBJ2-3; D is possibly TRBD1 (6 bases). Germline V gene data show CDR1 as LGHNA and CDR2 as YSLEER. CDR3 length equals 17 residues. V lost 1 base and J 3 bases, leaving 17 bases between the germline ends. CDR3 in amino acids: CASSQVAGAEVTDTQYF. CDR3 DNA: TGCGCCAGCAGCCAAGTTGCAGGGGCGGAGGTGACAGATACGCAGTATTTT.

V and J are TRBV27 and TRBJ2-1, with 10 bases matching TRBD2. The CDR3 extends over 15 amino acids. Germline CDR1 and CDR2: MNHEY and SMNVEV (reference sequence). With V trimmed by 2 bases and J by 5 bases, 3 bases remained unmatched. The CDR3 loop reads CASSLGTSGDNEQFF. The CDR3 region has the DNA TGTGCCAGCAGTTTAGGTACTAGCGGGGACAATGAGCAGTTCTTC.

V is TRBV7-2 and J is TRBJ2-6, with D maybe TRBD2 (7 bases). This CDR3 spans 17 amino acids. Looked up from germline, CDR1 is SGHTA and CDR2 is FQGNSA. V lost 0 bases and J 3 bases, leaving 12 bases between the germline ends. In DNA form, the CDR3 reads TGTGCCAGCAGCTTAGCACAGGGAGGGGATGGGGCCAACGTCCTGACTTTC. The encoded protein is CASSLAQGGDGANVLTF.

The CDR3 here is CASSFSGRYEQYF. The CDR3 DNA sequence: TGTGCCAGCAGCTTTAGCGGGAGGTACGAGCAGTACTTC. The V and J genes are TRBV5-4 and TRBJ2-7; 10 bases are a match to TRBD2. The V gene end was trimmed by 2 bases and the J gene end by 4 bases; junction bases not matched to a gene: 0. Germline V gene lookup returns CDR1 SGHNT and CDR2 YYREEE (reference sequence). The CDR3 contains 13 residues.

The gene calls are TRBV19 and TRBJ1-1; D remains ambiguous. This CDR3 is built from 14 residues. The germline gives CDR1 LNHDA, CDR2 SQIVND (reference sequence). V dropped 1 base and J dropped 4 bases, with 10 bases sitting between them. This CDR3 is CASSIGIYGTEAFF. CDR3 bases: TGTGCCAGTAGTATAGGTATCTATGGCACTGAAGCTTTCTTT. Looking up the rest from reference TRBV19 and TRBJ1-1 gives the full variable domain: DGGITQSPKYLFRKEGQNVTLSCEQNLNHDAMYWYRQDPGQGLRLIYYSQIVNDFQKGDIAEGYSVSREKKESFPLTVTSAQKNPTAFYLCASSIGIYGTEAFFGQGTRLTVV.

The V and J genes are TRBV27 and TRBJ2-1; TRBD2 is a possible D gene (6 bases). Trimming left V 6 bases short and J 0 bases short, with 9 bases between. Germline V lookup: CDR1 MNHEY, CDR2 SMNVEV (reference sequence). The CDR3 has 14 residues. The CDR3 DNA sequence: TGTGCCAGCAGCCCCGGGGGCTCCTACAATGAGCAGTTCTTC. Translating gives CASSPGGSYNEQFF.

The chain combines TRBV28 with TRBJ1-2, with D unclear. Trimming removed 4 bases from V and 8 bases from J, with 8 bases in between. Germline CDR1 and CDR2: MDHEN and SYDVKM. The CDR3 sequence is 11 residues long. CDR3 in amino acids: CASSSLLGYTF. Here the CDR3 DNA reads TGTGCCAGCAGTTCCCTTTTGGGCTACACCTTC.

The sample holds a few counts of this clone. The chain joins TRBV28 to TRBJ2-7; 9 nucleotides agree with TRBD2. This CDR3 spans 17 amino acids. Germline loops: CDR1 MDHEN, CDR2 SYDVKM. The V gene end was trimmed by 2 bases and the J gene end by 2 bases; junction bases not matched to a gene: 10. The CDR3 here is CASSLVLAGASTYEQYF. CDR3 in DNA: TGTGCCAGCAGTTTAGTTTTAGCGGGAGCATCGACCTACGAGCAGTACTTC. The full variable domain, completed using reference TRBV28 and TRBJ2-7, is DVKVTQSSRYLVKRTGEKVFLECVQDMDHENMFWYRQDPGLGLRLIYFSYDVKMKEKGDIPEGYSVSREKKERFSLILESASTNQTSMYLCASSLVLAGASTYEQYFGPGTRLTVT.

V usage is TRBV7-3 and J usage is TRBJ2-1; 8 bases fit TRBD2. Germline V lookup: CDR1 SGHTA, CDR2 FQGTGA. V shed 5 bases and J 6 bases; nucleotides not matched to a gene: 3. The CDR3 length is 13 residues. CDR3 region: CASSLAGGNEQFF. The CDR3 nucleotides read TGTGCCAGCAGCCTGGCGGGGGGCAATGAGCAGTTCTTC.

This chain joins TRBV27 and TRBJ2-7; tentatively, D is TRBD1 (6 bases). The germline V gene has CDR1 MNHEY and CDR2 SMNVEV (reference sequence). The V end lost 5 bases, the J end lost 0 bases, and 11 bases lay between the germline ends. This CDR3 is 14 amino acids long. CDR3 residues: CASSTRTDSYEQYF. The CDR3 bases are TGTGCCAGCAGTACCAGGACAGACTCCTACGAGCAGTACTTC.

The J gene is TRBJ2-1, the V gene TRBV11-3, with 8 bases matching TRBD1. This CDR3 has 17 residues. The V segment lost 5 bases and the J segment 0 bases; nucleotides outside the gene matches: 9. CDR1 is SGHNT and CDR2 is YENEEA in the germline V gene. The CDR3 region has the DNA TGTGCCAGCAGCCGACAGGGGCGGTATAGCTCCTACAATGAGCAGTTCTTC. Translating gives CASSRQGRYSSYNEQFF. The full variable domain, rest sourced from reference TRBV11-3 and TRBJ2-1, is EAGVVQSPRYKIIEKKQPVAFWCNPISGHNTLYWYLQNLGQGPELLIRYENEEAVDDSQLPKDRFSAERLKGVDSTLKIQPAELGDSAVYLCASSRQGRYSSYNEQFFGPGTRLTVL.

V usage is TRBV10-3 and J usage is TRBJ2-1; 10 positions agree with TRBD1. CDR3 length: 16 amino acids. Looked up from germline, CDR1 is ENHRY and CDR2 is SYGVKD. With V trimmed by 2 bases and J by 8 bases, 9 bases remained unmatched. CDR3 sequence: CAISEPSGDRGYEQFF. CDR3 DNA: TGTGCCATCAGTGAGCCCTCGGGGGACAGGGGTTATGAGCAGTTCTTC.

In its sample, this clone was seen a few times. This chain uses TRBV5-8 with TRBJ2-3; 10 bases align to TRBD2. V gave up 2 bases and J gave up 4 bases; unmatched junction bases: 4. This CDR3 is built from 15 residues. The germline gives CDR1 SGHTS, CDR2 YDEGEE. The CDR3 DNA reads TGTGCCAGCAGCTTCCGGACTAGCGGTGCAGATACGCAGTATTTT. It codes for CASSFRTSGADTQYF.

The chain links TRBV6-1 to TRBJ2-2; 7 bases line up with TRBD2. CDR1 and CDR2 (germline): MNHNS, SASEGT. The junction had 4 bases not matched to a gene; V was cut back by 0 bases and J by 6 bases. This CDR3 has 15 amino acids. The CDR3 loop is CASSEAGGSAGELFF. For the CDR3, the DNA is TGTGCCAGCAGTGAAGCGGGGGGGAGTGCCGGGGAGCTGTTTTTT.

The chain recombines TRBV7-9 with TRBJ2-7, with a tentative D call TRBD1 (6 bases). CDR3 length equals 19 residues. The germline V gene has CDR1 SEHNR and CDR2 FQNEAQ (reference sequence). V shed 4 bases and J shed 3 bases, with 28 bases lying between them. DNA of the CDR3: TGTGCCAGCAGCTCCGGTTGGGAACAGGGTCCCCTCCTAGGCTACGAGCAGTACTTC. This translates into CASSSGWEQGPLLGYEQYF. Full variable domain (rest looked up from reference TRBV7-9 and TRBJ2-7): DTGVSQNPRHKITKRGQNVTFRCDPISEHNRLYWYRQTLGQGPEFLTYFQNEAQLEKSRLLSDRFSAERPKGSFSTLEIQRTEQGDSAMYLCASSSGWEQGPLLGYEQYFGPGTRLTVT.

This clone has only one observation. The V gene is TRBV4-1, the J gene TRBJ2-2; 8 nucleotides line up with TRBD2. Germline V lookup: CDR1 MGHRA, CDR2 YSYEKL. The CDR3 contains 12 residues. V trimming: 10 bases; J trimming: 6 bases; junction bases outside the gene matches: 4. The CDR3 DNA reads as TGCGCCACCTACGGGGGGGCCGGGGAGCTGTTTTTT. Residues: CATYGGAGELFF.

The chain links TRBV28 to TRBJ2-5; 9 bases match TRBD1. The J call could be wrong; TRBJ2-7 is a better fit for the DNA end. The CDR3 sequence is 15 residues long. The germline gives CDR1 MDHEN, CDR2 SYDVKM. DNA of the CDR3: TGTGCCAGCAGCCGTGACAGGGGGGCCACCTACGAGCAGTACTTC. Protein product: CASSRDRGATYEQYF.

V and J are TRBV5-4 and TRBJ2-7; D remains unclear. The V and J ends lost 3 bases and 4 bases respectively, with 8 bases between them. Germline V gives CDR1 SGHNT, CDR2 YYREEE (reference sequence). This CDR3 is built from 12 residues. Here the CDR3 DNA reads TGTGCCAGCAGCTACGACTGGTACGAGCAGTACTTC. This sequence encodes CASSYDWYEQYF. Filled out from reference TRBV5-4 and TRBJ2-7, the complete variable domain reads ETGVTQSPTHLIKTRGQQVTLRCSSQSGHNTVSWYQQALGQGPQFIFQYYREEENGRGNFPPRFSGLQFPNYSSELNVNALELDDSALYLCASSYDWYEQYFGPGTRLTVT.

In its sample, this clone was seen a few times. The chain is built from TRBV7-2 and TRBJ2-7, with TRBD1 identical over 9 bases. Germline V CDR1 and CDR2: SGHTA, FQGNSA. This CDR3 comprises 14 residues. Unmatched junction bases numbered 4, after V lost 5 bases and J lost 2 bases. For the CDR3, the DNA is TGTGCCAGCAGCGCCCGGACAGGGGCCTACGAGCAGTACTTC. Translating it yields CASSARTGAYEQYF.

This chain uses TRBV5-1 with TRBJ2-1; TRBD2 aligns across 8 bases. Trimming at V came to 0 bases and at J to 6 bases, leaving 5 bases not matched to a gene. Germline lookup yields CDR1 SGHRS and CDR2 YFSETQ. The CDR3 extends over 15 amino acids. CDR3 in DNA: TGCGCCAGCAGCTTGGGCGCTAGCGGGCTCAATGAGCAGTTCTTC. This translates into CASSLGASGLNEQFF.

Comments on this clone: One end of the junction does not line up with germline, which may come from a read error. The CDR3 DNA reads TGTGCCAACAGCGCCCGGACAGTTGATGGCTACACCTTC. Amino acids: CANSARTVDGYTF. This chain connects TRBV7-8 to TRBJ1-2; maybe TRBD1 (6 bases). Germline V gives CDR1 SGHVS, CDR2 FQNEAQ. The CDR3 is 13 residues long.

This clone was observed a single time. The gene calls are TRBV28 and TRBJ1-5; D uncertain. The V end lost 5 bases, the J end lost 2 bases, and 13 bases lay between the germline ends. The CDR3 has 15 amino acids. Germline values: CDR1 MDHEN, CDR2 SYDVKM. The CDR3: CASSPSSGGNQPQHF. The DNA of the CDR3 is TGTGCCAGCAGTCCCAGTTCCGGGGGCAATCAGCCCCAGCATTTT.

V usage is TRBV6-4 and J usage is TRBJ2-1; possibly TRBD1 for D (6 bases). The CDR3 consists of 15 residues. V lost 2 bases and J lost 7, with 15 bases in between. Germline loops: CDR1 MRHNA, CDR2 SNTAGT. CDR3 in amino acids: CASSDTGYRKNEQFF. The DNA for the CDR3 is TGTGCCAGCAGTGACACAGGGTATAGGAAGAATGAGCAGTTCTTC.

The chain joins TRBV5-1 to TRBJ2-5; TRBD2 agrees at 10 bases. The J segment lost 3 bases and the V segment lost 4 bases, leaving 9 bases of the junction unmatched. The CDR3 sequence is 16 residues long. CDR1 is SGHRS, CDR2 YFSETQ, per germline. The CDR3 bases are TGCGCCAGCAGCCCCGGACTAGCGGCCACTGAAGAGACCCAGTACTTC. Its protein is CASSPGLAATEETQYF.